The sample holds a few counts of the clone carrying this T cell receptor beta chain. Its specificity is unknown. TCRdb independently ran MiXCR on the RT-PCR reads; one entry per CDR3 protein. The sample includes around 580,000 distinct CDR3 sequences, about 14% of them seen just once. This sample is part of a study of response to subunit inactivated influenza vaccine. Study-wide results and caveats: The authors put forward the suggestion that each seasonal influenza vaccination may bring in only a limited number of new T cells.

This TCR was sampled from a man aged 50 to 60 who received an inactivated influenza vaccine. This specimen consisted of PBMCs from blood, obtained 11 to 12 days after vaccination.

The CDR3 loop reads CAWTNRGGYTF. The CDR3 bases are TGTGCCTGGACCAACAGGGGCGGCTACACCTTC. The chain links TRBV2 to TRBJ1-2, with TRBD1 matching over 7 bases. Germline V gene sequence: CDR1 SNHLY, CDR2 FYNNEI. The J segment lost 8 bases and the V segment lost 11 bases, leaving 8 bases of the junction unmatched. This CDR3 comprises 11 residues.